A single sample is the source of the 29 T cell receptor beta chains below, sequenced in a study of blood T cell repertoires in COVID-19. Assay used: immunoSEQ multiplex PCR; TCRdb lists only in-frame clones, some missing. Of 140,000 to 150,000 clones in the sample, roughly 90% were seen once. Sequencing used peripheral blood. The receptors come from a human donor in a cohort sampled during active COVID-19.

This rearrangement joins TRBV10-3 to TRBJ1-1; weak D call: TRBD1 (6 bases). This CDR3 contains 13 residues. The germline gives CDR1 ENHRY, CDR2 SYGVKD. V was cut by 0 bases and J by 4 bases, with 6 bases left in between. CDR3 DNA sequence: TGTGCCATCAGTGAGTCAGGGGGCACTGAAGCTTTCTTT. This sequence encodes CAISESGGTEAFF.

This chain connects TRBV2 to TRBJ2-2; no firm D call. The CDR3 is made up of 14 amino acids. Per the germline V gene, CDR1 is SNHLY and CDR2 is FYNNEI. V dropped 1 base and J dropped 3 bases, with 6 bases sitting between them. CDR3 in DNA: TGTGCCAGCAGTGAAGTTAGAGACACCGGGGAGCTGTTTTTT. Its translation: CASSEVRDTGELFF. The variable domain in full, with the rest retrieved from reference TRBV2 and TRBJ2-2, is EPEVTQTPSHQVTQMGQEVILRCVPISNHLYFYWYRQILGQKVEFLVSFYNNEISEKSEIFDDQFSVERPDGSNFTLKIRSTKLEDSAMYFCASSEVRDTGELFFGEGSRLTVL.

This clone is a singleton in its sample. The V and J genes are TRBV5-5 and TRBJ2-7; 7 bases are a match to TRBD2. CDR3 length equals 13 residues. V lost 3 bases and J lost 7; bases outside the gene matches: 7. The germline V gene encodes CDR1 SGHKS and CDR2 YYEKEE (reference sequence). CDR3 bases: TGTGCCAGCAGCTGGGAGGGGTTAAGGGAGCAGTACTTC. This sequence encodes CASSWEGLREQYF.

The chain carries TRBV11-3 and TRBJ2-1, with 8 bases aligning to TRBD1. Germline V lookup: CDR1 SGHNT, CDR2 YENEEA. V was pared by 1 base and J by 3 bases, with 5 bases of the junction left unmatched. CDR3 length: 16 amino acids. The DNA for the CDR3 is TGTGCCAGCAGCTTAGCCACAGGGGGATTCTACAATGAGCAGTTCTTC. Translating gives CASSLATGGFYNEQFF. Filled out from reference TRBV11-3 and TRBJ2-1, the complete variable domain reads EAGVVQSPRYKIIEKKQPVAFWCNPISGHNTLYWYLQNLGQGPELLIRYENEEAVDDSQLPKDRFSAERLKGVDSTLKIQPAELGDSAVYLCASSLATGGFYNEQFFGPGTRLTVL.

This chain links TRBV15 with TRBJ1-1, with a weak D call TRBD1 (5 bases). The CDR3 totals 13 residues. Germline CDR1 reads LNHNV; CDR2 reads YYDKDF (reference sequence). V lost 6 bases and J 1 base, leaving 9 bases between the germline ends. Here the CDR3 reads CATSYRRNTEAFF. CDR3 in DNA: TGTGCCACCAGTTACAGGAGGAACACTGAAGCTTTCTTT.

The rearrangement joins TRBV5-1 to TRBJ2-3; D unclear. V dropped 0 bases and J dropped 2 bases, with 13 bases sitting between them. This CDR3 region has 16 residues. Germline V gene sequence: CDR1 SGHRS, CDR2 YFSETQ. As DNA, the CDR3 is TGCGCCAGCAGCTTGGTTGCTGCGGCCTCCACAGATACGCAGTATTTT. Protein product: CASSLVAAASTDTQYF.

The rearrangement uses TRBV7-2 and TRBJ1-1, with a weak D call TRBD1 (5 bases). CDR1 is SGHTA, CDR2 FQGNSA, per germline. The CDR3 covers 12 residues. Trimming took off 2 bases at V and 5 bases at J, with 6 bases between the two ends. The CDR3 region is CASSLRTTEAFF. The CDR3 nucleotides are TGTGCCAGCAGCTTAAGGACAACTGAAGCTTTCTTT.

The genes are TRBV29-1 and TRBJ1-2; D is possibly TRBD1 (5 bases). Trimming shortened V by 6 bases and J by 6 bases, and 17 bases separated the two germline ends. Germline V lookup: CDR1 SQVTM, CDR2 ANQGSEA. The CDR3 has 13 residues. The CDR3 loop is CSVTGGVINGYTF. Here the CDR3 DNA reads TGCAGCGTCACGGGGGGTGTTATTAATGGCTACACCTTC.

The chain uses TRBV21-1 and TRBJ1-3; TRBD1 was called by the table and not checked on the DNA. TRBV21-1 is classified as a pseudogene. The CDR3 extends over 17 amino acids. CDR3 DNA: TGTGCCAGCAGCAAAGGACAGGGGTGTCACTCTGGAAACACCATATATTTT. It encodes CASSKGQGCHSGNTIYF.

The rearrangement links TRBV5-1 to TRBJ2-2, with 11 positions matching TRBD1. Trimming cost V 4 bases and J 6 bases; bases outside gene matches: 2. The CDR3 length is 14 residues. Germline CDR1 reads SGHRS; CDR2 reads YFSETQ. CDR3 DNA: TGCGCCAGCAGCGAGGACAGGGGGCCCGGGGAGCTGTTTTTT. Its translation is CASSEDRGPGELFF.

The DNA for the CDR3 is TGTGCCACCAGCAGAGATCCGGGGGGCATCTCACCCCTCCACTTT. As protein: CATSRDPGGISPLHF. The V and J genes are TRBV15 and TRBJ1-6, with a tentative D call TRBD1 (6 bases). The CDR3 covers 15 residues. Germline V gene lookup returns CDR1 LNHNV and CDR2 YYDKDF (reference sequence). Trimming removed 0 bases from V and 10 bases from J, with 13 bases in between.

The chain links TRBV27 to TRBJ1-1, with a weak D call TRBD1 (5 bases). Germline V CDR1 and CDR2: MNHEY, SMNVEV (reference sequence). CDR3 length: 17 residues. V was cut by 0 bases and J by 10 bases, with 24 bases left in between. CDR3 sequence (DNA): TGTGCCAGCAGTTTATCCGCTCGGGGGGGGTTCTTTAGAGGAGCTTTCTTT. It yields the protein CASSLSARGGFFRGAFF.

The chain recombines TRBV6-1 with TRBJ1-2, with D perhaps matching TRBD1 (5 bases). The CDR3 extends over 14 amino acids. The V gene lost 0 bases and the J gene lost 7 bases, with 12 bases spanning the gap. Germline V gene lookup returns CDR1 MNHNS and CDR2 SASEGT. The CDR3 protein is CASSEARQWLGYTF. As DNA, the CDR3 is TGTGCCAGCAGTGAAGCTCGACAGTGGCTTGGCTACACCTTC.

This chain links TRBV15 with TRBJ2-5; D is possibly TRBD1 (5 bases). Germline assignment: CDR1 LNHNV and CDR2 YYDKDF (reference sequence). The CDR3 covers 14 residues. V lost 1 base, J lost 5 bases, and 11 bases lay in between. For the CDR3, the DNA is TGTGCCACCAGCAGAGCCCGACAGTTGGAGACCCAGTACTTC. It yields the protein CATSRARQLETQYF.

This chain joins TRBV12-3 or TRBV12-4 and TRBJ2-1; D not resolved. This CDR3 spans 12 amino acids. The germline V and J ends were trimmed by 6 bases and 8 bases, with 11 bases remaining between them. The CDR3 region has the DNA TGTGCCAGCAGACTCGCCCTGGATGAGCAGTTCTTC. It codes for CASRLALDEQFF.

The V and J genes are TRBV5-1 and TRBJ1-2; D is uncertain. The CDR3 contains 13 residues. Between the trimmed V and J ends, which lost 4 bases and 0 bases, there was a span of 7 bases. In germline, CDR1 is SGHRS, CDR2 YFSETQ. The DNA for the CDR3 is TGCGCCAGCAGCCCCAATCCTAACTATGGCTACACCTTC. It yields the protein CASSPNPNYGYTF.

The CDR3 DNA follows: TGCAGCGGACGACAGGGGGATCCCTACAATGAGCAGTTCTTC. It codes for CSGRQGDPYNEQFF. The V call is TRBV29-1, the J call TRBJ2-1, with 9 bases aligning to TRBD1. The junction had 6 bases not matched to a gene; V was cut back by 7 bases and J by 2 bases. Germline V gene data show CDR1 as SQVTM and CDR2 as ANQGSEA. The CDR3 spans 14 residues.

The CDR3 reads CASSYSQGAREQYF. CDR3 sequence (DNA): TGTGCCAGCAGTTACTCCCAGGGGGCGCGCGAGCAGTACTTC. This chain uses TRBV6-5 with TRBJ2-7; 8 bases are a match to TRBD1. CDR3 size: 14 residues. V trimming: 0 bases; J trimming: 6 bases; junction bases outside the gene matches: 4. CDR1 is MNHEY, CDR2 SVGAGI, per germline.

The chain joins TRBV19 to TRBJ1-5; 8 bases are shared with TRBD1. Unmatched junction bases numbered 1, after V lost 6 bases and J lost 0 bases. Germline V gives CDR1 LNHDA, CDR2 SQIVND (reference sequence). This CDR3 comprises 14 residues. The CDR3 loop reads CASSDRGSNQPQHF. In DNA form, the CDR3 reads TGTGCCAGTAGCGACAGGGGTAGCAATCAGCCCCAGCATTTT.

The chain recombines TRBV2 with TRBJ1-6; TRBD1 matches 8 bases. Germline CDR1 is SNHLY and CDR2 is FYNNEI. The CDR3 covers 14 residues. Trimming removed 6 bases from V and 6 bases from J; junction bases left unmatched: 4. The CDR3 loop is CASSVTGGNSPLHF. In nucleotides, the CDR3 is TGTGCCAGCAGCGTTACAGGGGGTAATTCACCCCTCCACTTT.

The count of this clone is one. This chain connects TRBV5-1 to TRBJ2-2; 13 bases map to TRBD2. Germline V lookup: CDR1 SGHRS, CDR2 YFSETQ. This CDR3 is 15 amino acids long. J was trimmed by 4 bases and V by 3 bases; bases with no gene match: 0. The CDR3 DNA reads as TGCGCCAGCAGCTGGACTAGCGGGGGCACCGGGGAGCTGTTTTTT. This translates into CASSWTSGGTGELFF.

The chain recombines TRBV5-1 with TRBJ1-6; D remains unclear. Germline V CDR1 and CDR2: SGHRS, YFSETQ. The CDR3 has 13 residues. V lost 0 bases and J 8 bases, leaving 6 bases between the germline ends. DNA for the CDR3: TGCGCCAGCAGCTTGGCCGGTTATTCACCCCTCCACTTT. Protein: CASSLAGYSPLHF.

The rearrangement joins TRBV19 to TRBJ1-2; possibly TRBD1 for D (6 bases). CDR1 is LNHDA and CDR2 is SQIVND in the germline V gene (reference sequence). With 3 bases removed from V and 3 bases from J, the gap between germline ends came to 11 bases. This CDR3 comprises 14 residues. In DNA, the CDR3 is TGTGCCAGTAGTATTCAGGGGCGCGACTATGGCTACACCTTC. As protein: CASSIQGRDYGYTF.

The CDR3 DNA reads as TGTGCCAGCAGCTTAAGGGGAACGACTAATGAAAAACTGTTTTTT. Residues: CASSLRGTTNEKLFF. The chain is built from TRBV7-8 and TRBJ1-4, with D perhaps matching TRBD1 (5 bases). Germline V gene sequence: CDR1 SGHVS, CDR2 FQNEAQ. The length of the CDR3 is 15 residues. Trimming stripped 2 bases from V and 2 bases from J, with 9 bases between.

The J gene is TRBJ2-7, the V gene TRBV5-1; tentative D call: TRBD1 (5 bases). The germline V gene has CDR1 SGHRS and CDR2 YFSETQ. V lost 0 bases to trimming and J lost 2 bases, with 9 bases between them. The CDR3 consists of 14 residues. In nucleotides, the CDR3 is TGCGCCAGCAGCTTGGCTGGGGCCGCCTACGAGCAGTACTTC. Translated: CASSLAGAAYEQYF.

This clone was seen a single time. The chain couples TRBV7-3 to TRBJ2-1; maybe TRBD1 (5 bases). CDR3 length equals 15 residues. Deletions cut 5 bases from V and 2 bases from J, with 13 bases between. Germline V lookup: CDR1 SGHTA, CDR2 FQGTGA. The CDR3 is CASSPVPDTYNEQFF. For the CDR3, the DNA is TGTGCCAGCAGCCCCGTCCCGGACACCTACAATGAGCAGTTCTTC. Looking up the rest from reference TRBV7-3 and TRBJ2-1 gives the full variable domain: GAGVSQTPSNKVTEKGKYVELRCDPISGHTALYWYRQSLGQGPEFLIYFQGTGAADDSGLPNDRFFAVRPEGSVSTLKIQRTERGDSAVYLCASSPVPDTYNEQFFGPGTRLTVL.

This rearrangement joins TRBV12-5 to TRBJ1-5; TRBD1 matches 7 bases. Germline CDR1 LGHNT, CDR2 FRNRAP. The ends lost 1 base at V and 1 base at J; junction bases unmatched: 7. The CDR3 contains 17 residues. The CDR3 DNA reads as TGTGCTAGTGGTTTGGCAAGGGAACAGGGGAGCAATCAGCCCCAGCATTTT. This encodes CASGLAREQGSNQPQHF.

The chain recombines TRBV11-1 with TRBJ1-1; 8 nucleotides agree with TRBD1. Unmatched junction bases numbered 7, after V lost 0 bases and J lost 4 bases. This CDR3 is built from 16 residues. CDR1 SGHAT and CDR2 FQDESV come from the germline V gene (reference sequence). In nucleotides, the CDR3 is TGTGCCAGCAGCTTAGCGCGGACAGGGTTGGGCACTGAAGCTTTCTTT. Its translation: CASSLARTGLGTEAFF.

The CDR3 DNA follows: TGCGCCAGCACACTGGACAGGGGCTATGGCTACACCTTC. Its protein product is CASTLDRGYGYTF. The chain combines TRBV5-1 with TRBJ1-2; TRBD1 aligns across 9 bases. V gave up 6 bases and J gave up 4 bases; unmatched junction bases: 4. Germline V gene lookup returns CDR1 SGHRS and CDR2 YFSETQ. The CDR3 is made up of 13 amino acids.